Sequencing of this T cell receptor beta chain was carried out in a study of blood T cell repertoires in COVID-19. Across the whole study: T cells, B-cell-depleted T cells, or PBMCs supplied cDNA or gDNA.

This table comes from immunoSEQ multiplex PCR, and its TCRdb copy is limited to in-frame clones, with some not included. The data show about 320,000 clones, roughly 85% seen once. CDR3 length: 12 residues. Germline lookup yields CDR1 MGHRA and CDR2 YSYEKL. The ends were cut back, 6 bases at V and 8 bases at J, with 11 bases in the middle. V usage is TRBV4-1 and J usage is TRBJ2-1; D might be TRBD2 (5 bases). This receptor was obtained from a human donor in a cohort sampled during active COVID-19. Sequenced: peripheral blood. In DNA, the CDR3 is TGCGCCAGCAGGGGGAAGGAGGATGAGCAGTTCTTC. Residues: CASRGKEDEQFF.